This T cell receptor (beta chain) was captured in a study of T-cell memory formation after mild COVID-19 (dated by TCRdb to about 2021). In the study overall: TCR sequence clusters from the two donors were largely donor specific. In a couple of donors, T-cell clones that expanded and contracted after mild COVID-19 were tracked by sequencing TCRalpha and TCRbeta repertoires over time. Two young, previously healthy adult volunteers, one female and one male, were included in the cohort. Overall study results and their limits: The second-wave clones that peaked on day 37 were not confirmed to be SARS-CoV-2 specific. Contracting CD4+ clones appeared mostly in the CM and EM memory subsets, whereas CD8+ clones were enriched in EMRA. Some responding clones were found in pre-infection memory, which suggests that pre-existing cross-reactive memory T cells took part in the SARS-CoV-2 response. Only a couple of mild cases were covered in the study, and larger cohorts including severe cases with pre-infection samples were considered necessary. From day 15 to 85, contracting clones showed balanced CD4/CD8 phenotypes, whereas a second wave of clones that expanded from day 15 to 37 leaned towards CD4+.

This clonotype was seen a few times. Its antigen is not yet known. One base away there is no much larger clone; base qualities are not given. Ficoll-Paque density gradient centrifugation was the method used to isolate PBMCs. The sample was run on an Illumina NovaSeq 6000. TCRalpha and TCRbeta cDNA libraries were built by 5'RACE with constant-segment primers, adding sample barcodes and unique molecular identifiers. RNA was extracted from every sample with Trizol reagent. The libraries were amplified in two PCR steps, and the second step added a second sample barcode and Illumina TruSeq adapters. The libraries were sequenced on an Illumina NovaSeq using 2 x 150 bp paired-end reads. In the original analysis: With migec v1.2.7, reads were demultiplexed and then collapsed into UMI-guided consensus sequences. Using mixcr v2.1.11, the UMI consensuses were aligned to TRA and TRB V and J templates and assembled into clonotypes. Clonotypes were classified as expanded or contracted when called significant by both edgeR and NoisET, with noise models trained on biological replicates. For edgeR calls, the thresholds were a false discovery rate-adjusted p below 0.01 and a log2 fold-change of 1. PCA with hierarchical clustering of max-normalized trajectories of the 1000 most abundant clonotypes was used as exploratory dynamics analysis. Separately sequenced CD4+ and CD8+ repertoires were used to assign a CD4 or CD8 phenotype to each responding clone. Through fastp at Q25 and MiXCR, TCRdb rebuilt clones from the public reads, retaining in-frame beta chains. Here each entry gathers all rows of one CDR3 protein and keeps the most common genes and DNA. The V and J calls reflect TCRdb's pipeline rather than the authors' work. A total of about 200,000 distinct CDR3 sequences appear in this sample, approximately 16% of them only once. 2% to 2.5% of the sample is taken by the ten largest.

Trimming costs V 0 bases and J 7 bases, and their ends lie 11 bases apart. The CDR3 covers 15 residues, taking in both the cysteine and the phenylalanine. Kept here is only the CDR3 DNA, which spans 45 bases and is read in frame from base 1. Taken from the germline V gene, the CDR1 and CDR2 loops are SGDLS and YYNGEE. The source is an adult woman who had mild COVID-19 (a few samples of this study predate the infection). The sample titles of this study are shuffled in the database, so cell type and time point are left out; the donor was told from shared clones. The rearrangement combines TRBV9 with TRBJ1-6; a tentative D call is TRBD1 (6 bases match). The specimen sequenced was PBMCs or a T cell subset sorted from them (not recorded which). The nucleotide sequence reads TGTGCCAGCAGCGTAGAAGGGGGGGCGAATTCACCCCTCCACTTT. Translated, it gives CASSVEGGANSPLHF.